The 21 T cell receptor beta chains presented below share a single source sample, sequenced in a study of blood T cell repertoires in COVID-19. Libraries were prepared by immunoSEQ multiplex PCR; TCRdb keeps only in-frame clonotypes and omits some of them. The table records over 250,000 clones, around 87% of them present only once. The specimen was peripheral blood. The receptors were gathered from a woman aged 50 to 60 with acute or convalescent COVID-19.

This clone was seen a handful of times. The V call is TRBV10-3, the J call TRBJ1-3, with 9 bases matching TRBD1. CDR1 ENHRY and CDR2 SYGVKD come from the germline V gene. The CDR3 has 15 residues. J was trimmed by 4 bases and V by 5 bases; bases with no gene match: 6. The CDR3 loop reads CAISSDRGYGNTIYF. Written as DNA, the CDR3 is TGTGCCATCAGTAGCGACAGGGGGTACGGAAACACCATATATTTT.

The rearrangement links TRBV24-1 to TRBJ2-7; tentative D call: TRBD1 (6 bases). Germline V gene data show CDR1 as KGHDR and CDR2 as SFDVKD. Trimming removed 3 bases from V and 3 bases from J, with 17 bases in between. This CDR3 region has 16 residues. The CDR3 sequence is CATSDATGTSGYEQYF. CDR3 coding DNA: TGTGCCACCAGTGATGCTACCGGGACATCCGGCTACGAGCAGTACTTC.

The rearrangement joins TRBV27 to TRBJ1-2; 9 nucleotides align to TRBD1. CDR1 MNHEY and CDR2 SMNVEV come from the germline V gene (reference sequence). V shed 4 bases, J shed 7 bases, and the junction held 4 bases outside the gene matches. This CDR3 region has 13 residues. CDR3 region: CASSSGQGRGYTF. The CDR3 DNA follows: TGTGCCAGCAGTTCGGGACAGGGTCGTGGCTACACCTTC.

CDR3 DNA sequence: TGTGCCAGCAGCTCCCCATTACTAGGGAGGGGCTACAATGAGCAGTTCTTC. This codes for CASSSPLLGRGYNEQFF. The chain couples TRBV11-2 to TRBJ2-1; 7 bases match TRBD2. The germline CDR1 and CDR2 sequences are SGHAT and FQNNGV. CDR3 length: 17 amino acids. V trimming: 4 bases; J trimming: 3 bases; junction bases outside the gene matches: 12. Full variable domain (outside the CDR3, taken from reference TRBV11-2 and TRBJ2-1): EAGVAQSPRYKIIEKRQSVAFWCNPISGHATLYWYQQILGQGPKLLIQFQNNGVVDDSQLPKDRFSAERLKGVDSTLKIQPAKLEDSAVYLCASSSPLLGRGYNEQFFGPGTRLTVL.

The chain combines TRBV5-4 with TRBJ1-2, with D hard to call. CDR3 size: 15 residues. Trimming pared 2 bases from V and 8 bases from J, leaving 19 bases between. Germline V gives CDR1 SGHNT, CDR2 YYREEE (reference sequence). The CDR3 here is CASSLDTGFSRGYTF. CDR3 coding DNA: TGTGCCAGCAGCTTAGATACGGGGTTTTCGCGGGGCTACACCTTC.

This rearrangement joins TRBV19 to TRBJ1-3; perhaps TRBD1 as D (6 bases). The CDR3 is made up of 17 amino acids. CDR1 is LNHDA, CDR2 SQIVND, per germline (reference sequence). V lost 5 bases and J lost 2, with 19 bases in between. The CDR3: CASSPIYGDIAGNTIYF. As DNA, the CDR3 is TGTGCCAGTAGTCCTATCTACGGGGACATCGCTGGAAACACCATATATTTT.

The chain links TRBV7-6 to TRBJ2-7; TRBD1 matches 8 bases. V gave up 3 bases and J gave up 5 bases; unmatched junction bases: 6. The germline V gene encodes CDR1 SGHVS and CDR2 FNYEAQ. The CDR3 has 14 residues. CDR3 in DNA: TGTGCCAGCAGCTTTAGGACAGGGACCGACGAGCAGTACTTC. Its translation is CASSFRTGTDEQYF.

The genes are TRBV5-1 and TRBJ2-3, with 8 bases aligning to TRBD1. Germline loops: CDR1 SGHRS, CDR2 YFSETQ. V dropped 0 bases and J dropped 7; count of bases not matched to a gene: 13. This CDR3 comprises 17 residues. The CDR3 reads CASSLASGQGVLNTQYF. CDR3 in DNA: TGCGCCAGCAGCTTGGCCTCCGGACAGGGCGTTTTGAATACGCAGTATTTT.

This chain links TRBV28 with TRBJ2-5; 14 bases align to TRBD2. Germline loops: CDR1 MDHEN, CDR2 SYDVKM. The J segment lost 9 bases and the V segment lost 6 bases, leaving 9 bases of the junction unmatched. The CDR3 sequence is 15 residues long. In DNA, the CDR3 is TGTGCCAGCAGCAACGTACCGGGACTAGCGGGGGCCCAGTACTTC. Amino acids: CASSNVPGLAGAQYF.

This clone was seen only a few times. The rearrangement uses TRBV5-5 and TRBJ2-2; D gene uncertain. Germline V gene lookup returns CDR1 SGHKS and CDR2 YYEKEE (reference sequence). The CDR3 loop spans 14 amino acids. With 4 bases removed from V and 7 bases from J, the gap between germline ends came to 14 bases. Here the CDR3 reads CASSPRGLGGELFF. The DNA of the CDR3 is TGTGCCAGCAGCCCACGTGGGCTGGGCGGGGAGCTGTTTTTT.

This CDR3 reads CAARLAGDADTQYF. In nucleotides, the CDR3 is TGTGCCGCCCGACTAGCGGGTGACGCGGATACGCAGTATTTT. The chain combines TRBV15 with TRBJ2-3, with 10 bases lining up with TRBD2. The CDR3 is 14 amino acids. V lost 11 bases to trimming and J lost 6 bases; unmatched junction nucleotides: 11. Germline V gene data show CDR1 as LNHNV and CDR2 as YYDKDF (reference sequence).

The gene calls are TRBV7-9 and TRBJ2-1; possible D gene TRBD2, 6 bases. This CDR3 is built from 17 residues. The V gene lost 5 bases and the J gene lost 2 bases, with 19 bases spanning the gap. Germline assignment: CDR1 SEHNR and CDR2 FQNEAQ (reference sequence). The CDR3 is CASSPILRGGAYNEQFF. DNA of the CDR3: TGTGCCAGCAGCCCGATTCTAAGGGGCGGGGCCTACAATGAGCAGTTCTTC.

This clone was recorded once. This rearrangement joins TRBV29-1 to TRBJ2-5, with D unresolved. Trimming left V 4 bases short and J 1 base short, with 7 bases between. The CDR3 sequence is 12 residues long. The germline V gene encodes CDR1 SQVTM and CDR2 ANQGSEA. The CDR3 reads CSVVGIQETQYF. The CDR3 DNA reads as TGCAGCGTTGTTGGCATCCAAGAGACCCAGTACTTC.

The chain is built from TRBV7-6 and TRBJ1-1; TRBD1 agrees at 8 bases. V lost 5 bases and J lost 0; bases outside the gene matches: 8. There are 16 residues in the CDR3. Germline CDR1 reads SGHVS; CDR2 reads FNYEAQ. This chain's CDR3 is CASSPRTGRMNTEAFF. CDR3 bases: TGTGCCAGCAGCCCTCGGACAGGGCGGATGAACACTGAAGCTTTCTTT.

This chain links TRBV29-1 with TRBJ2-7, with 7 bases aligning to TRBD1. J lost 9 bases, V lost 6 bases, and 8 bases had no gene match. Germline loops: CDR1 SQVTM, CDR2 ANQGSEA. The CDR3 consists of 11 residues. CDR3 residues: CSVDTGDGQYF. DNA of the CDR3: TGCAGCGTGGATACAGGGGACGGGCAGTACTTC.

This sequence joins TRBV19 and TRBJ2-7; possible D gene TRBD1, 6 bases. Germline assignment: CDR1 LNHDA and CDR2 SQIVND (reference sequence). The germline V and J ends were trimmed by 1 base and 0 bases, with 13 bases remaining between them. This CDR3 has 16 amino acids. The CDR3 loop is CASSIVGTKSSYEQYF. The CDR3 DNA sequence: TGTGCCAGTAGTATAGTGGGGACAAAAAGCTCCTACGAGCAGTACTTC.

This clone was detected once. The J gene is TRBJ2-5, the V gene TRBV27; 13 bases are a match to TRBD2. CDR1 and CDR2 from the germline V gene are MNHEY and SMNVEV (reference sequence). V trimming: 6 bases; J trimming: 5 bases; junction bases outside the gene matches: 3. CDR3 length: 14 amino acids. The chain's CDR3 is CASRLAGGGETQYF. CDR3 DNA: TGTGCCAGCAGACTAGCGGGAGGGGGGGAGACCCAGTACTTC.

The chain employs TRBV27 and TRBJ2-7; D is ambiguous. CDR3 length equals 16 residues. The ends were cut back, 6 bases at V and 2 bases at J, with 20 bases in the middle. The germline gives CDR1 MNHEY, CDR2 SMNVEV (reference sequence). CDR3 loop: CASSGMGSSWTYEQYF. The CDR3 DNA sequence: TGTGCCAGCAGCGGAATGGGTAGCAGTTGGACCTACGAGCAGTACTTC.

This chain uses TRBV6-5 with TRBJ2-2; 9 nucleotides agree with TRBD1. The CDR3 contains 15 residues. Trimming removed 3 bases from V and 9 bases from J; junction bases left unmatched: 8. The V gene's germline CDR1 is MNHEY and CDR2 SVGAGI. The CDR3 DNA reads as TGTGCCAGCAGTTATTCCCGGACAGGGGACCGGGAGCTGTTTTTT. It is translated as CASSYSRTGDRELFF.

This chain uses TRBV5-1 with TRBJ1-5, with D unresolved. Germline V gene sequence: CDR1 SGHRS, CDR2 YFSETQ. The CDR3 spans 13 residues. V lost 2 bases, J lost 1 base, and 4 bases lay in between. CDR3 residues: CASSLHSNQPQHF. CDR3 coding DNA: TGCGCCAGCAGCTTACACAGCAATCAGCCCCAGCATTTT.

V usage is TRBV28 and J usage is TRBJ1-2, with a weak D call TRBD1 (6 bases). In germline, CDR1 is MDHEN, CDR2 SYDVKM. V was cut by 4 bases and J by 4 bases, with 19 bases left in between. The CDR3 covers 16 residues. CDR3 in amino acids: CASSSPPGGGSYGYTF. The CDR3 nucleotides read TGTGCCAGCAGTTCCCCCCCGGGGGGGGGCAGCTATGGCTACACCTTC.